This section outlines one T cell receptor (beta chain) sequence together with its context. Sequencing used immunoSEQ multiplex PCR; TCRdb keeps in-frame clones, though not all of them. The sample lists 100,000 to 150,000 clones, about nine tenths seen once, with roughly 2.1% in the top ten. This sample was taken from a study of control samples from healthy donors and cancer patients. What was sequenced was blood. The receptor was isolated from a woman between 50 and 59 years old in good health.

CDR3 loop: CASSQDRRPYGYTF. Here the CDR3 DNA reads TGTGCCAGCAGCCAAGATCGACGCCCCTATGGCTACACCTTC. This chain connects TRBV3-1 (or the pseudogene TRBV3-2) to TRBJ1-2; D is ambiguous. CDR1 and CDR2 (germline): LGHDT, YNNKEL (reference sequence). V was shortened by 0 bases and J by 4 bases, with 9 bases between the two germline ends. CDR3 length: 14 amino acids.